The following is a T cell receptor (beta chain) sequence with its context. Its antigen is still unknown. Nothing much larger sits one base from this clone, and base qualities are not available. This sample was taken from a study of blood T cell repertoires in COVID-19 (dated by TCRdb to the early 2020s). For the study in its entirety: Collaborator samples came from the United States, Italy and Spain and covered acute and convalescent phases of COVID-19. The prospective study material was composed of cDNA or gDNA derived from T cells, B-cell-depleted T cells, or PBMCs. The dataset comprised deeply sampled blood TCRbeta repertoires from subjects exposed to, actively infected with, or recovered from COVID-19. The repertoires were released in a freely available public database intended as a resource for research on the immune response to SARS-CoV-2. Samples were obtained from the ongoing ImmuneRACE study (first 160 participants) and from 950 to 1,500 subjects provided by 6 global collaborators. A de-identified subject ID, COVID-19 status, age in years and sex were almost always included in the sample metadata. HLA class I and class II types, where available, came from metadata supplied by the sample provider rather than from assay-based typing. The full study reports these points: The amount of clinical and demographic metadata varied by source and participant and was provided uncurated.

Participants in the prospective study were aged roughly 18 to 100 years, lived in 20 to 25 United States geographic areas, and enrolled through a virtual design. In the prospective study, cohorts were assigned on the basis of participant-reported clinical history obtained from a screening survey and a study questionnaire. In the prospective study, mobile phlebotomists collected whole blood, serum and a nasopharyngeal or oropharyngeal swab from each participant. Additional blood draws and questionnaires over an approximately 2-month period could optionally be provided by prospective study participants. Blood samples from the prospective study were shipped frozen or at room temperature prior to DNA extraction. TCRbeta CDR3 regions were amplified from genomic DNA by means of the immunoSEQ Assay, a bias-controlled multiplex PCR. The original pipeline was this. The number of nucleated cells in each sample was estimated by amplification of reference gene primers within the assay. To quantify the absolute abundance of each unique TCRbeta CDR3 rearrangement, sequence reads were collapsed and filtered. Productive Simpson clonality was computed per sample as the square root of Simpson's diversity index over productive rearrangements. The table was pulled from immuneACCESS by TCRdb, which kept in-frame rearrangements only. Such tables lose some clones; where checked, under half of the loss comes from unresolved V genes, and the rest has no known cause. The V and J calls and clone size are taken from that table; D and trimming were inferred from the DNA. Across this sample there are approximately 260,000 clones, with 87% seen only once. The ten largest make up nearly 6.5% of the sample.

Sequenced material: PBMCs or T cells enriched from blood (not recorded which). The receptor comes from a woman aged 25 to 39 with acute COVID-19.

The CDR3 is CASSEGQGYGYTF. The nucleotides are TGTGCCAGCAGTGAAGGACAGGGGTATGGCTACACCTTC. The chain employs TRBV2 and TRBJ1-2, with 8 bases aligning to TRBD1. Germline trimming: 1 base from V, 5 bases from J; junction bases outside gene matches: 0. Inclusive of the bounding cysteine and phenylalanine, the CDR3 is 13 residues long. Only the CDR3 portion is preserved as DNA: 39 bases, with reading frame beginning at the first base. CDR1 SNHLY and CDR2 FYNNEI are derived from the germline V gene.